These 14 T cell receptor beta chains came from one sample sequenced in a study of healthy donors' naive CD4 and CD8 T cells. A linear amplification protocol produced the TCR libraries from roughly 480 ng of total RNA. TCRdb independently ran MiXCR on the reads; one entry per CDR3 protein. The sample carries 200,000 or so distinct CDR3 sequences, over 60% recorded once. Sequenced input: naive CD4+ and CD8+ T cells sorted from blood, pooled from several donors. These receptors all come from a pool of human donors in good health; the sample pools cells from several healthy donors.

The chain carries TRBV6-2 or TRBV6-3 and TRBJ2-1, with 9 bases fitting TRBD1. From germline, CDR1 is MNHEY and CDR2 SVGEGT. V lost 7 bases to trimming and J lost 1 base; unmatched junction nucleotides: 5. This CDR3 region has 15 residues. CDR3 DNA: TGTGCCAGCAATACCGGGACAGGGTCCTACAATGAGCAGTTCTTC. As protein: CASNTGTGSYNEQFF.

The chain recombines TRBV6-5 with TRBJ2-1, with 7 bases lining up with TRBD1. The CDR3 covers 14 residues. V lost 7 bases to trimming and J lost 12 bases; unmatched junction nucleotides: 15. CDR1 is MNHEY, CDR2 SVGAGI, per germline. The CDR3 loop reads CASTDNEGALGQFF. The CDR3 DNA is TGTGCCAGCACCGATAATGAGGGGGCGCTTGGGCAGTTCTTC.

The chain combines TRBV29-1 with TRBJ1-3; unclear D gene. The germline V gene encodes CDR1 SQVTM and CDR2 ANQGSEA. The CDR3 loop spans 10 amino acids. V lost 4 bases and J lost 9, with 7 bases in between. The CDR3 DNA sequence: TGCAGCGTTGGAGACGGCACCATATATTTT. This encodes CSVGDGTIYF.

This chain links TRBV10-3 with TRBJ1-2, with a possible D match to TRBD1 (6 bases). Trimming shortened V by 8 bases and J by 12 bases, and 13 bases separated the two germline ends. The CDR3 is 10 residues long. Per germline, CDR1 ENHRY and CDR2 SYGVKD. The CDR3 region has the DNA TGTGCCATCGGTGGGGGCCCTAACACCTTC. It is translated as CAIGGGPNTF.

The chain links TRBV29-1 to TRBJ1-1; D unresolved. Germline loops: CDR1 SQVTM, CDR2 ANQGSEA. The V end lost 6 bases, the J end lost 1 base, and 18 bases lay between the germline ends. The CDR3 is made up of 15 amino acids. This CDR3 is CSVRRAIPANTEAFF. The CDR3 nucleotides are TGCAGCGTCCGTAGGGCCATTCCTGCGAACACTGAAGCTTTCTTT.

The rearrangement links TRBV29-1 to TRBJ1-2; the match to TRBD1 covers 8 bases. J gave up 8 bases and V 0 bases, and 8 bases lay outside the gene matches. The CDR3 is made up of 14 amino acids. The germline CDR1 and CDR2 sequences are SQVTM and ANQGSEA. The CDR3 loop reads CSVEDPGRGLGYTF. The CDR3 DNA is TGCAGCGTTGAAGATCCGGGCAGGGGGCTCGGCTACACCTTC.

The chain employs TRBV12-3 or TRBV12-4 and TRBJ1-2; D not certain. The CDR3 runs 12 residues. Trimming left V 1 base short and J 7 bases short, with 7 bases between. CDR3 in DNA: TGTGCCAGCAGTTTAGTTCTTTTTGGCTACACCTTC. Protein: CASSLVLFGYTF.

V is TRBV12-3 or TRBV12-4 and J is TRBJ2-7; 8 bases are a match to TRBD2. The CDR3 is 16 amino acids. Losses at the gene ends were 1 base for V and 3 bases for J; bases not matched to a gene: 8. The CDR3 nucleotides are TGTGCCAGCAGTTTAGAAAGCCGGGAGGGCCTCTACGAGCAGTACTTC. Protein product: CASSLESREGLYEQYF.

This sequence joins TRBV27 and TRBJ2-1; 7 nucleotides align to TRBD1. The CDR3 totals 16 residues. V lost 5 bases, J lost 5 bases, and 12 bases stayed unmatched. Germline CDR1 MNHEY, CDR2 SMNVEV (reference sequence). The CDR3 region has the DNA TGTGCCAGCAGTACATCCGCGACAGGGCGCCACAATGAGCAGTTCTTC. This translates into CASSTSATGRHNEQFF.

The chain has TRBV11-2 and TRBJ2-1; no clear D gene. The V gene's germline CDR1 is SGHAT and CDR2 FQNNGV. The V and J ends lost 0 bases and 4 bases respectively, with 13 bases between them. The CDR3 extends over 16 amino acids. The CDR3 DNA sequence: TGTGCCAGCAGCTTAGAACCCACCGGTTTTTACAATGAGCAGTTCTTC. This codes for CASSLEPTGFYNEQFF.

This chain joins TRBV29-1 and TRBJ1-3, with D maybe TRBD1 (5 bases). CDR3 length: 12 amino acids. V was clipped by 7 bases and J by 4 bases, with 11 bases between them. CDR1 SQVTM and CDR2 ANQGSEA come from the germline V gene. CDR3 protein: CSAGDRGNTIYF. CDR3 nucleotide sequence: TGCAGCGCGGGGGATCGGGGAAACACCATATATTTT.

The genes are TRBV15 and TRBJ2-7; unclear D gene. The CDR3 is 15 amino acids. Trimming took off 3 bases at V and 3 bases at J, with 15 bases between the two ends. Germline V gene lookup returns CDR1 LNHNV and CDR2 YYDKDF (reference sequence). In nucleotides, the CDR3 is TGTGCCACCAGCAGTACACAAAGGGCCTTCTACGAGCAGTACTTC. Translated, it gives CATSSTQRAFYEQYF.

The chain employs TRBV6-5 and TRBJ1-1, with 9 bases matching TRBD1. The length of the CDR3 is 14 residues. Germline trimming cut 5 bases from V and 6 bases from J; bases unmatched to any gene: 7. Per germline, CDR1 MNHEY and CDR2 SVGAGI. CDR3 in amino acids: CASSDGDRESEAFF. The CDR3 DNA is TGTGCCAGCAGTGATGGGGACAGGGAGTCTGAAGCTTTCTTT.

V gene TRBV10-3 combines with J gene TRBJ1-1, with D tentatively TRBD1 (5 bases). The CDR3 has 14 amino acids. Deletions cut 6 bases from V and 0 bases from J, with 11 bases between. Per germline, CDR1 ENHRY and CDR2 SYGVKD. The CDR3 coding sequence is TGTGCCATCAGGAAACAGGATCTGAACACTGAAGCTTTCTTT. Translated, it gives CAIRKQDLNTEAFF.